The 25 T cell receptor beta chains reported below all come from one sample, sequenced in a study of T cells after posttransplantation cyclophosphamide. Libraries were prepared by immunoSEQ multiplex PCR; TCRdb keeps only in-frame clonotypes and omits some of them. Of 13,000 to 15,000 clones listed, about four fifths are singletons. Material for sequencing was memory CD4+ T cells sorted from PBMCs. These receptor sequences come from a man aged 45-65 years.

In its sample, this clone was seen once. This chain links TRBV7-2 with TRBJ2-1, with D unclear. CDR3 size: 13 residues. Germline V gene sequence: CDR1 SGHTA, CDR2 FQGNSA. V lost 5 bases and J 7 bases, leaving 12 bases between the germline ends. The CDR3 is CASSTSTLNEQFF. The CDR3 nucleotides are TGTGCCAGCAGCACGTCGACTCTTAATGAGCAGTTCTTC.

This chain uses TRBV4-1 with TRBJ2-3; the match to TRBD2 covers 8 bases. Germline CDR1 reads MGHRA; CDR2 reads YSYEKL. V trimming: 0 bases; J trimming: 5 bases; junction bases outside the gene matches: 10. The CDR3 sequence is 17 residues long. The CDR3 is CASSQDKTGGLRDTQYF. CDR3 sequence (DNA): TGCGCCAGCAGCCAAGATAAAACGGGGGGGCTGAGAGATACGCAGTATTTT.

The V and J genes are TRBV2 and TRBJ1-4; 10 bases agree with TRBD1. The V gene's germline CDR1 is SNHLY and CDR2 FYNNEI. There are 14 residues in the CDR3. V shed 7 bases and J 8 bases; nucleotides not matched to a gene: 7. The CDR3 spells CASITGTGEEKLFF. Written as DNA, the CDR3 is TGTGCCAGCATTACCGGGACAGGGGAGGAAAAACTGTTTTTT.

DNA for the CDR3: TGTGCCAGCAGCTTAGTACAGGGGACAGAGACCCAGTACTTC. Translated: CASSLVQGTETQYF. V usage is TRBV7-2 and J usage is TRBJ2-5; 7 bases line up with TRBD1. CDR1 and CDR2 from the germline V gene are SGHTA and FQGNSA. The CDR3 has 14 amino acids. The V and J ends lost 1 base and 4 bases, in that order; junction bases with no gene match: 3.

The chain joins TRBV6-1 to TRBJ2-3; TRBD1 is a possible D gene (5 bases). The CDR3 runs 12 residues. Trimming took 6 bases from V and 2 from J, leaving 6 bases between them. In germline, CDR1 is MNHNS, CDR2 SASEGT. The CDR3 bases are TGTGCCAGCAGGGACACCACAGATACGCAGTATTTT. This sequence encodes CASRDTTDTQYF.

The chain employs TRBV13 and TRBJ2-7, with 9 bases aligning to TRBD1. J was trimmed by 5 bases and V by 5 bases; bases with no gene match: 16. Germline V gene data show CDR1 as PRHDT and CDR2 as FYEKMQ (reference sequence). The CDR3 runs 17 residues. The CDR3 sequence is CASSGATSGTGKHEQYF. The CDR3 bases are TGTGCCAGCAGCGGAGCCACATCCGGGACAGGGAAACACGAGCAGTACTTC.

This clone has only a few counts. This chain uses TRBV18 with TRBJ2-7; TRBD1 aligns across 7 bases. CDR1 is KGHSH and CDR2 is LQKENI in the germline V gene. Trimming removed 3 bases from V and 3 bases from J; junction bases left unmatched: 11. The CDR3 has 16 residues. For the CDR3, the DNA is TGTGCCAGCTCACCGCTACCCGGGACAGCTCACTACGAGCAGTACTTC. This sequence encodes CASSPLPGTAHYEQYF.

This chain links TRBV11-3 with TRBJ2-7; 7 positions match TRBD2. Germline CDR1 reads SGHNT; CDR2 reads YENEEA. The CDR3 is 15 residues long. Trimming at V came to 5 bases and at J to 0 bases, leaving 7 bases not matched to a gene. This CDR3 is CASSRWEGSSYEQYF. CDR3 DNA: TGTGCCAGCAGCCGTTGGGAGGGGAGCTCCTACGAGCAGTACTTC.

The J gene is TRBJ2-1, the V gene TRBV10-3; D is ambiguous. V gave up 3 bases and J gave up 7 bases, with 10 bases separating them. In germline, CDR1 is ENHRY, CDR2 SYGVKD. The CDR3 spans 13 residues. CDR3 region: CAISDGLGNEQFF. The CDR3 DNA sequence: TGTGCCATCAGTGATGGGCTTGGGAATGAGCAGTTCTTC.

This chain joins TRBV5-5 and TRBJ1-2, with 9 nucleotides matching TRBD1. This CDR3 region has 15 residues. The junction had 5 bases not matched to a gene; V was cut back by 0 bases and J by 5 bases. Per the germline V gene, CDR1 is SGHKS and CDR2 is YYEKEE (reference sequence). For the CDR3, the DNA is TGTGCCAGCAGCTTGGGGGGGACAGGGATATATGGCTACACCTTC. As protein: CASSLGGTGIYGYTF.

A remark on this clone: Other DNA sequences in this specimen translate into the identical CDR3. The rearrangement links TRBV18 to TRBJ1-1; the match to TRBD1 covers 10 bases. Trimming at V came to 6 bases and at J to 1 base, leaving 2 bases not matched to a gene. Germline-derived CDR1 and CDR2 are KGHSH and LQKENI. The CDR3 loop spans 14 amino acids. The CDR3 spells CASSRDRGNTEAFF. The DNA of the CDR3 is TGTGCCAGCTCTCGGGACAGGGGGAACACTGAAGCTTTCTTT.

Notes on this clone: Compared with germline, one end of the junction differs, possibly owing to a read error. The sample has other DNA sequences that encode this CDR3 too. CDR3 protein: CASRHRRRGGQGGELFF. Here the CDR3 DNA reads TGTGCCAGCAGACACCGGAGGAGGGGGGGCCAGGGCGGGGAGCTGTTTTTC. The V call is TRBV5-8, the J call TRBJ2-2; possible D gene TRBD2, 7 bases. CDR1 and CDR2 (germline): SGHTS, YDEGEE. The CDR3 is 17 residues long.

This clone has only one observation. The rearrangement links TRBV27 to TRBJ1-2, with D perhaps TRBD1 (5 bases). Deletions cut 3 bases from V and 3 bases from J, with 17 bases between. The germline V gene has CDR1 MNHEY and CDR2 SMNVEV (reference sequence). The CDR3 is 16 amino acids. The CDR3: CASSFNRDSLYYGYTF. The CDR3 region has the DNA TGTGCCAGCAGTTTCAACCGGGACTCTCTGTACTATGGCTACACCTTC.

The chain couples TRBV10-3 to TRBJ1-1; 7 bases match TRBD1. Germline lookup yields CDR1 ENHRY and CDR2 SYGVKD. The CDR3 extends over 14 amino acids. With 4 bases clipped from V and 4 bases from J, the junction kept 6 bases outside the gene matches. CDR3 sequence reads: CAISADRIGTEAFF. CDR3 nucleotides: TGTGCCATCAGTGCGGACAGGATCGGCACTGAAGCTTTCTTT.

CDR3 in amino acids: CASSHWGGNTEAFF. In DNA form, the CDR3 reads TGTGCCAGCAGCCATTGGGGAGGGAACACTGAAGCTTTCTTT. This rearrangement joins TRBV7-9 to TRBJ1-1; the D is unclear. V lost 5 bases and J 1 base, leaving 11 bases between the germline ends. The CDR3 is made up of 14 amino acids. Per the germline V gene, CDR1 is SEHNR and CDR2 is FQNEAQ (reference sequence).

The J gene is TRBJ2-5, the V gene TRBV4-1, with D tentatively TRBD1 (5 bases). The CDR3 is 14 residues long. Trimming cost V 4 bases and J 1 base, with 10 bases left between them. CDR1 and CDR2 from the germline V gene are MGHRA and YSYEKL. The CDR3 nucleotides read TGCGCCAGCAGCCCCAGACAGACCCAAGAGACCCAGTACTTC. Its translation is CASSPRQTQETQYF.

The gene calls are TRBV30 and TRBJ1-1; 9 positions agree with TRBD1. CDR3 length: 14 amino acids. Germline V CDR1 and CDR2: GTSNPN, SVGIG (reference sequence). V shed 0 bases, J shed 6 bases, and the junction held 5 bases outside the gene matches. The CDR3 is CAWSVLGQGAEAFF. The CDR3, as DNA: TGTGCCTGGAGTGTTCTGGGACAGGGAGCTGAAGCTTTCTTT. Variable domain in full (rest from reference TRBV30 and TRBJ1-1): SQTIHQWPATLVQPVGSPLSLECTVEGTSNPNLYWYRQAAGRGLQLLFYSVGIGQISSEVPQNLSASRPQDRQFILSSKKLLLSDSGFYLCAWSVLGQGAEAFFGQGTRLTVV.

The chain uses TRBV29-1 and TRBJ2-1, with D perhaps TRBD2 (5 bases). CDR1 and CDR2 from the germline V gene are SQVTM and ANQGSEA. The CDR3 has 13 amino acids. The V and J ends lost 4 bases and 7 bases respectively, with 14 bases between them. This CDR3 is CSVVGGGGNEQFF. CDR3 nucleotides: TGCAGCGTTGTGGGTGGTGGCGGGAATGAGCAGTTCTTC.

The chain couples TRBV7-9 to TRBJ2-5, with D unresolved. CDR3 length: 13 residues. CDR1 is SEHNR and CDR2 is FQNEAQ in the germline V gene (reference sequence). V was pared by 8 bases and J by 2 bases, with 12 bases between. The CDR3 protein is CASVLSRQETQYF. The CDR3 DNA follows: TGTGCCAGCGTGCTTAGTCGTCAAGAGACCCAGTACTTC.

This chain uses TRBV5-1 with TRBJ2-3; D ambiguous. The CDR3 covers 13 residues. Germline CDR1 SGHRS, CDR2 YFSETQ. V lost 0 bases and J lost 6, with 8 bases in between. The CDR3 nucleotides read TGCGCCAGCAGCTTGGTGGGCTCCGATACGCAGTATTTT. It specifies CASSLVGSDTQYF.

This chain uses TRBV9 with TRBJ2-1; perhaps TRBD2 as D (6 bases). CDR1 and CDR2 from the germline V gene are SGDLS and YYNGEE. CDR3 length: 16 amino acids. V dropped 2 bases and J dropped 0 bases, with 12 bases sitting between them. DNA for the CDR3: TGTGCCAGCAGCGTTGGGGGGAAACGCTCCTACAATGAGCAGTTCTTC. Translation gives CASSVGGKRSYNEQFF.

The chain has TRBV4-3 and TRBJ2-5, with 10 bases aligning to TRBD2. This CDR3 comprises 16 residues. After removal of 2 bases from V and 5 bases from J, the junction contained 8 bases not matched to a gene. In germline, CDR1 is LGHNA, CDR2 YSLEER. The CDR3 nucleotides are TGCGCCAGCAGCCAATCCAGCGGGGGGGCCGTGGAGACCCAGTACTTC. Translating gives CASSQSSGGAVETQYF.

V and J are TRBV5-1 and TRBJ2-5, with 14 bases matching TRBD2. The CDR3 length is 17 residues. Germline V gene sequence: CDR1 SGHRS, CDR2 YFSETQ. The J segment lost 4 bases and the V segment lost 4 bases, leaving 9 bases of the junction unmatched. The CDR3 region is CASSPGLAGVRRETQYF. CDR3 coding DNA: TGCGCCAGCAGCCCGGGACTAGCGGGAGTCCGTCGAGAGACCCAGTACTTC.

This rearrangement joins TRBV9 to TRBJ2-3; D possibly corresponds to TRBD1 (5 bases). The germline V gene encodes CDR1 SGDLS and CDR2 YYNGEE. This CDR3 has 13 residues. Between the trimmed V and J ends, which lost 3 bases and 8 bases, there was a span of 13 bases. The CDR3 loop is CASSEDQGGTQYF. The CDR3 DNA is TGTGCCAGCAGCGAGGACCAGGGCGGTACGCAGTATTTT.

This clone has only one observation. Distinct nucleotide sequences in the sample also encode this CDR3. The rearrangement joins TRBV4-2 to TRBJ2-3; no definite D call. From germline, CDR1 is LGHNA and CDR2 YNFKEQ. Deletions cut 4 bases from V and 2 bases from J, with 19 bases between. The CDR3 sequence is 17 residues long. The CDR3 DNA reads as TGTGCCAGCAGCCTAGCCGTCTCCTTCGGAAACACAGATACGCAGTATTTT. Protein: CASSLAVSFGNTDTQYF.